The entry below describes one T cell receptor (beta chain). This clonotype was counted many times. The antigen it binds to is not known. The input lacks base qualities; no much larger clone sits a single base away. TCR beta VDJ combination and CDR3 sequence profiling used genomic DNA as the template. An Illumina HiSeq 2000 was used for TCR repertoire sequencing. The original pipeline was this. TRBV/TRBJ rearrangement plots, CDR3 size and DJ length profiles, and Simpson's diversity index were used to evaluate the repertoires. Whichever DNA sequence was most abundant in the deep sequencing data was defined as the immunodominant clone. CDR3 amino acid sequences were checked for sharing across subjects and were also compared against the VDJdb database and published repertoires. TCRdb trimmed the raw reads at Q25, called clones with MiXCR and kept productive beta chains. Entries are consolidated by CDR3 protein sequence, retaining the most common genes and DNA. These V and J calls rely on TCRdb rather than the paper's analysis. For this sample there are around 500,000 distinct CDR3 sequences; roughly a third appear just once. Of the sample, nearly 0.85% falls within the top ten clones.

The patients picked for sequencing were ones in whom flow cytometry had shown an expansion of CD8+CD57+ cells. Every patient had a diagnosis of severe acquired aplastic anemia based on International Study of Aplastic Anemia and Agranulocytosis and Camitta criteria. At the time blood was sampled, none of the patients had received any therapy. The study deep-sequenced TCR repertoires of sorted CD4+ and CD8+ blood T cells from severe aplastic anemia patients and healthy subjects. In the USA, patient enrollment took place under clinicaltrials.gov protocols 00001620, 01623167, 00001397, 00071045, 00081523 and 00961064. Ficoll-Paque density gradient centrifugation was used to isolate peripheral blood mononuclear cells. Before DNA was extracted, CD4+ and CD8+ T cells were sorted using either FACS or magnetic beads. These data come from a study of CD8+CD57+ T cells in acquired aplastic anemia (dated by TCRdb to the late 2010s). The study in broad terms: On average, sorted CD4+ and CD8+ cells yielded 3.2 ug of extracted DNA, with a range of roughly 0.18 to 30 ug. CD8+CD57+ expansion was defined as frequency above the mean frequency observed in healthy subjects. Overall study results and their limits: Between patients and healthy controls, no significant difference in CD8+ Simpson's diversity was found (P=0.060). Although roughly 30 CD8+ CDR3 sequences were shared by patients and controls, these sequences appeared highly expressed in patients and within the immunodominant clones of patients.

The germline V gene provides CDR1 SQVTM and CDR2 ANQGSEA. The CDR3 runs 14 residues from the cysteine to the phenylalanine. Only the CDR3 region is kept as DNA, spanning 42 bases read in frame from base 1. Between the V and J ends, shortened by 6 bases and 3 bases respectively, the junction contains 14 bases. The sequence joins TRBV29-1 to TRBJ1-4; the D gene is perhaps TRBD1, on 6 matching bases. The sample comprised sorted CD4+, CD8+, or CD8+CD57+ T cells (not recorded which) from PBMCs. This clonotype was obtained from a human donor with aplastic anemia. DNA sequence: TGCAGCGTGACGACACAGGGCTCTAATGAAAAACTGTTTTTT. Translation gives CSVTTQGSNEKLFF.